The T cell receptor beta chain described here comes from a study of T cell changes during pregnancy in multiple sclerosis. Germline V lookup: CDR1 SGHTA, CDR2 FQGNSA. The germline V and J ends were trimmed by 1 base and 4 bases, with 12 bases remaining between them. This CDR3 region has 15 residues. Measured with immunoSEQ multiplex PCR; TCRdb has only the in-frame clones, and not every one. Of tens of thousands of clones in the sample, just over 90% were seen once. The chain uses TRBV7-2 and TRBJ2-3, with TRBD2 as a possible D gene (6 bases). The source of this sequence is a female donor with multiple sclerosis, enrolled in a pregnancy study. The input for sequencing was peripheral blood, taken in the second trimester of pregnancy. In nucleotides, the CDR3 is TGTGCCAGCAGCTTAGTAGACGGAGGGCCAGATACGCAGTATTTT. Its translation is CASSLVDGGPDTQYF. The whole variable domain, remainder taken from reference TRBV7-2 and TRBJ2-3, is GAGVSQSPSNKVTEKGKDVELRCDPISGHTALYWYRQSLGQGLEFLIYFQGNSAPDKSGLPSDRFSAERTGGSVSTLTIQRTQQEDSAVYLCASSLVDGGPDTQYFGPGTRLTVL.